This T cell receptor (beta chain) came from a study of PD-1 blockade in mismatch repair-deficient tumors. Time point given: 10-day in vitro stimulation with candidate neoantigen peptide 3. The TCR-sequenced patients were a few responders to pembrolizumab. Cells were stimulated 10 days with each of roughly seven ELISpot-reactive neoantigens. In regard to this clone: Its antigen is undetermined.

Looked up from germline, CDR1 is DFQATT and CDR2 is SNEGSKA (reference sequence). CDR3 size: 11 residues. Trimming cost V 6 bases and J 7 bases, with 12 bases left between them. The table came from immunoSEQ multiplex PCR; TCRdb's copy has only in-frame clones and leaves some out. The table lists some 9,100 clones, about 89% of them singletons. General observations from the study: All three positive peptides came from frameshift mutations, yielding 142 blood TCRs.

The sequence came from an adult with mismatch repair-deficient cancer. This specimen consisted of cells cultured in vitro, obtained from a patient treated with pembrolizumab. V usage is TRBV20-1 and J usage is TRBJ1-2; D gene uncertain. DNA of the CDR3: TGCAGTGCCCCCTTAAAGACTGGCTACACCTTC. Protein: CSAPLKTGYTF.